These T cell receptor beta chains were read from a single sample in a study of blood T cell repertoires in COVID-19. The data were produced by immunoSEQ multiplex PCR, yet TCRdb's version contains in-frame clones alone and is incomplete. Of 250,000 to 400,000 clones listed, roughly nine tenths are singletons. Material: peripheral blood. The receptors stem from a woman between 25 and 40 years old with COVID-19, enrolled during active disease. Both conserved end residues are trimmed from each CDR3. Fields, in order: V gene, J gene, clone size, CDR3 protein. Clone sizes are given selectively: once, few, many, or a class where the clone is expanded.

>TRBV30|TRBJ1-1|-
AWNQGQVNTEAF
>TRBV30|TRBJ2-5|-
AWGPGQETQY
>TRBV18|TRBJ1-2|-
ASSPKRGDGGYT
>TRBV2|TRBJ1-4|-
ASGLQGLSNEKLF
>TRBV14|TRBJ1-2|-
ASSGIRGANYGYT
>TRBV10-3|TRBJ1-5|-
AISIEWGQISNQPQH
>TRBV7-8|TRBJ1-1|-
ASSFAGTGYTEAF
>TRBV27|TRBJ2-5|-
ASSSARRETQY
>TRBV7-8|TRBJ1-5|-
ASSLDTGAGQPQH
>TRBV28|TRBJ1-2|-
ASSLAGGYGYT
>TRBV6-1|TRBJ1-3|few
ASSEGTGDENTIY
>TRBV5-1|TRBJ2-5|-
ASSLAGTQY
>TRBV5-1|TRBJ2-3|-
ASSLEGIAGGDTQY
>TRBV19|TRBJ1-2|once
ASSATAYGYT
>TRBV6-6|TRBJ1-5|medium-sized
ASSYGQGSQPQH
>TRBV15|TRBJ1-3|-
ATSRDSFWGNTIY
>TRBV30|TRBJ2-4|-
AWSADRGTKNIQY
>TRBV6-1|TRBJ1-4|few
ASSDRIGTGDEKLF
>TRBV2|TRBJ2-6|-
ASIPSSGRSSGANVLT
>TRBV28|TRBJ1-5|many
ASSSSGTGGRQPQH
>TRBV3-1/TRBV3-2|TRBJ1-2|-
ASSQDGTQGAYGYT
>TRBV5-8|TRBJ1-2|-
ASSLEIHSGVVNYGYT
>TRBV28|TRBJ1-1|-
ASSPSDRPSLAF
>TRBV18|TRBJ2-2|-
ASSSSGSWDTGELF
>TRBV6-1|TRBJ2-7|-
ASSEVGTGGASYEQY
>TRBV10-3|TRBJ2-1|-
AISSLSVGTGAYNEQF
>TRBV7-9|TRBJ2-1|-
ASSQTYSGYNEQF
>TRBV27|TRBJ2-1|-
ASSTYDRGSDEQF
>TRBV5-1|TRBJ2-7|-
ASSFQGTGTYEQY
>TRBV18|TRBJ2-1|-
ASSPLVIEQF
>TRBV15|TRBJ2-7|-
ATSGPLAGVGEQY
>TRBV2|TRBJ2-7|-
ASGTSYEQY
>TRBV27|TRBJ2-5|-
ASSLTAGETQY
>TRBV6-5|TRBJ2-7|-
ASKLDRGIFEQY
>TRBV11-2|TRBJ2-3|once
ASSLVPRVAGADTQY
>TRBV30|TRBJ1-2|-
AWIQGAGYGYT
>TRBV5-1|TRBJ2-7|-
ASSLLAGAYEQY
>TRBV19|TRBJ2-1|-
ASRPLAGGGLSSYNEQF
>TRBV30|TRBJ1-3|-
AWSGTQGNTIY
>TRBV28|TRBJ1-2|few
ASSLGGQGANYGYT
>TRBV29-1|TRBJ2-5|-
SVEPGVQETQY
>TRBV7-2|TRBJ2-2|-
ASSHEEGRELF
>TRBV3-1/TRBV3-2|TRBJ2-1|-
ASSQMGTGGGYEQF
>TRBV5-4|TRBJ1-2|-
ASSRGDRNYGYT
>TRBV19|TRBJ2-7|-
ASRSGQGISYEQY
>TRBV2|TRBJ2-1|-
ASSSYPGSYNEQF
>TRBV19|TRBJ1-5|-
ASRDRDNQPQH
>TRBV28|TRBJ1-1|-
ASRRQGMNTEAF
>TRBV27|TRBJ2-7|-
ASSSVPGPYEQY
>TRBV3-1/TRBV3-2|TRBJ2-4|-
ASSQIRTGGGGNIQY
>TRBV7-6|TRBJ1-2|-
ASSSTGGSTGYT
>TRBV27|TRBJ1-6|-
ASSFQGHNSPLH
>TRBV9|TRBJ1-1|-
ASSVAVGVGTEAF
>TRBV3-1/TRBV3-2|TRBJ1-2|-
ASSLSPDRGYYGYT
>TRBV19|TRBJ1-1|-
ASSISAGGEAF
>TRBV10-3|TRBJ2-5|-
AISDWGSQETQY
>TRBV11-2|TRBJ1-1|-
ASSWGLPSTEAF
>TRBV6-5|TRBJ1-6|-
ASSPQGTHSPLH
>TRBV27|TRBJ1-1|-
ASSQGNTEAF
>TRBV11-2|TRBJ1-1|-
ASSLVQGTAFEAF